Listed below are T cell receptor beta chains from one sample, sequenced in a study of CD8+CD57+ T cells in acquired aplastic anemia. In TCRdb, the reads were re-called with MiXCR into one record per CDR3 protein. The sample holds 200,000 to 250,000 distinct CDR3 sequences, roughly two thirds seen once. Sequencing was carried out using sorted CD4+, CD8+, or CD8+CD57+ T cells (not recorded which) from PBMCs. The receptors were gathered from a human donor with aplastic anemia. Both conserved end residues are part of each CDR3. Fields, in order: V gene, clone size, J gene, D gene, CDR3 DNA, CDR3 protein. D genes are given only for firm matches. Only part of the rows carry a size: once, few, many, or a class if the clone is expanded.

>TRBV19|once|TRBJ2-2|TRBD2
TGTGCCAGTAGTCCCCAGGGCTGGCTAGCGGGAGCCGCGAACACCGGGGAGCTGTTTTTT
CASSPQGWLAGAANTGELFF
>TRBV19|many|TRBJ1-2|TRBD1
TGTGCCAGTAGTATAGACGTCGACAGGGGGGATTTCGATGGCTACACCTTC
CASSIDVDRGDFDGYTF
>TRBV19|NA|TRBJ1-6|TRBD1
TGTGCCAGTAGTTCGGACAGGGGGCCTACATATAATTCACCCCTCCACTTT
CASSSDRGPTYNSPLHF
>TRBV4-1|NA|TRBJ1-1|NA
TGTGCCAGCAGCCAAGGCTCGACTGAAGCTTTCTTT
CASSQGSTEAFF
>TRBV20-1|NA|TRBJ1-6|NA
TGCAGTGCTAGATTGCCGGGGCCAAACGATTCACCCCTCCACTTT
CSARLPGPNDSPLHF
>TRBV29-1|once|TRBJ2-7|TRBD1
TGCAGCGTTGAGAAGAGGGACAGGGGTTACGAGCAGTACTTC
CSVEKRDRGYEQYF
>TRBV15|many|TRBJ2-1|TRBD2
TGTGCCACCAGCAGCTCCCTTAGCGGGGGGCTGTACAATGAGCAGTTCTTC
CATSSSLSGGLYNEQFF
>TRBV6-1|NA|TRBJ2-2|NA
TGTGCCAGCAGGGGGTTAGGGAAGGGGGAGCTGTTTTTT
CASRGLGKGELFF
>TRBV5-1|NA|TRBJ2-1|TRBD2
TGTGCCAGCAGCTTCGTGAGCGGGGCGGATGAGCAGTTCTTC
CASSFVSGADEQFF
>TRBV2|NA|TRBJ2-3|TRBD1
TGTGCCAGCAGTCCAATATACGACAGGGGGCAAGATACGCAGTATTTT
CASSPIYDRGQDTQYF
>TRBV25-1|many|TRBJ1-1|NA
TGTGCCAGCAGTGACTTTTCCAGGGAAGCTTTCTTT
CASSDFSREAFF
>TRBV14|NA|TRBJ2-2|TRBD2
TGTGCCAGCAGAGCCAGACTAGCCAACACCGGGGAGCTGTTTTTT
CASRARLANTGELFF
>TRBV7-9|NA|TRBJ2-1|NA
TGTGCCAGCAGCTTGGGGCAGGTGCAGTACAATGAGCAGTTCTTC
CASSLGQVQYNEQFF
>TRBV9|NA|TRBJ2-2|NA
TGTGCCAGCAGCGTAGGCGGTGGGGACCCCGGGGAGCTGTTTTTT
CASSVGGGDPGELFF
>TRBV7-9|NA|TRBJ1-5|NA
TGTGCCAGCAGCTTAGACCGGACAGCTTATAGCAATCAGCCCCAGCATTTT
CASSLDRTAYSNQPQHF
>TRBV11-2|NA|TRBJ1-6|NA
TGTGCCAGCAGGGCGACAGGACTTAGCTCCTATAATTCACCCCTCCACTTT
CASRATGLSSYNSPLHF